One sample yielded the 15 T cell receptor beta chains listed below, sequenced in a study of cytomegalovirus exposure and HLA in healthy donors. Both 60 Vbeta primers and 13 Jbeta primers went into the PCR. The table came from immunoSEQ multiplex PCR; TCRdb's copy has only in-frame clones and leaves some out. The sample records about 110,000 clones, roughly 67% being singletons. Sequencing was done on a sample of PBMCs. The source of these receptors is a man aged 18 to 29 in good health and CMV-seropositive.

This clone has just a few counts. J is TRBJ2-2 and V is TRBV30; a possible D gene is TRBD2 (6 bases). The CDR3 runs to 14 residues. Germline loops: CDR1 GTSNPN, CDR2 SVGIG (reference sequence). Trimming left V 1 base short and J 4 bases short, with 10 bases between. The CDR3 sequence: CAWSGRGSTGELFF. The CDR3 DNA sequence: TGTGCCTGGAGTGGCCGGGGGAGCACCGGGGAGCTGTTTTTT.

The chain combines TRBV4-2 with TRBJ1-4; the D gene is possibly TRBD1 (6 bases). The CDR3 has 18 residues. The V gene's germline CDR1 is LGHNA and CDR2 YNFKEQ. Trimming took 0 bases from V and 7 from J, leaving 21 bases between them. CDR3 DNA: TGTGCCAGCAGCCAAGATTTGCAGTACGGGGGGCGAGTTGAAAAACTGTTTTTT. Encoded protein: CASSQDLQYGGRVEKLFF.

Only a few counts were recorded for this clone. Other DNA sequences in this sample translate to the same CDR3. The rearrangement joins TRBV5-6 to TRBJ2-7; TRBD1 agrees at 12 bases. Germline trimming cut 4 bases from V and 4 bases from J; bases unmatched to any gene: 3. CDR1 and CDR2 (germline): SGHDT, YYEEEE. This CDR3 contains 14 residues. The CDR3 spells CASSLGQGAYEQYF. The CDR3 nucleotides are TGTGCCAGCAGCCTGGGACAGGGGGCTTACGAGCAGTACTTC.

This chain joins TRBV5-6 and TRBJ1-6; no definite D call. Germline values: CDR1 SGHDT, CDR2 YYEEEE. V was pared by 0 bases and J by 9 bases, with 13 bases between. CDR3 length equals 15 residues. CDR3: CASSLVRAAGSPLHF. The CDR3 DNA sequence: TGTGCCAGCAGCTTGGTGAGGGCAGCTGGTTCACCCCTCCACTTT.

The chain employs TRBV5-1 and TRBJ1-5; D uncertain. The CDR3 has 14 amino acids. Between the trimmed V and J ends, which lost 0 bases and 6 bases, there was a span of 10 bases. The germline V gene has CDR1 SGHRS and CDR2 YFSETQ. The CDR3 spells CASSLGSGTQPQHF. The CDR3 nucleotides are TGCGCCAGCAGCTTGGGGTCGGGAACTCAGCCCCAGCATTTT.

This clone occurred a few times. The chain joins TRBV7-9 to TRBJ2-1; 8 nucleotides match TRBD2. The CDR3 sequence is 18 residues long. Looked up from germline, CDR1 is SEHNR and CDR2 is FQNEAQ (reference sequence). The ends lost 5 bases at V and 2 bases at J; junction bases unmatched: 14. This CDR3 reads CASSPGLGRGVPYNEQFF. The DNA for the CDR3 is TGTGCCAGCAGCCCGGGGCTGGGGCGGGGGGTCCCCTACAATGAGCAGTTCTTC.

This sequence joins TRBV5-1 and TRBJ2-5; 15 positions match TRBD2. J lost 6 bases, V lost 3 bases, and 9 bases had no gene match. CDR1 and CDR2 from the germline V gene are SGHRS and YFSETQ. This CDR3 has 17 residues. CDR3 DNA sequence: TGCGCCAGCAGCTCGCCCGTGGGGACTAGCGGGGGGAAGACCCAGTACTTC. The encoded protein is CASSSPVGTSGGKTQYF.

The chain has TRBV28 and TRBJ1-1, with D perhaps TRBD1 (5 bases). CDR1 and CDR2 (germline): MDHEN, SYDVKM. The CDR3 loop spans 14 amino acids. Trimming left V 6 bases short and J 11 bases short, with 22 bases between. CDR3 sequence: CASSSGGTNRTAFF. The CDR3 nucleotides read TGTGCCAGCAGCAGTGGGGGGACGAATCGGACGGCTTTCTTT. The full variable domain, in which reference TRBV28 and TRBJ1-1 provide the parts outside the CDR3, is DVKVTQSSRYLVKRTGEKVFLECVQDMDHENMFWYRQDPGLGLRLIYFSYDVKMKEKGDIPEGYSVSREKKERFSLILESASTNQTSMYLCASSSGGTNRTAFFGQGTRLTVV.

The rearrangement joins TRBV6-5 to TRBJ1-6; possibly TRBD1 for D (6 bases). V was clipped by 4 bases and J by 9 bases, with 13 bases between them. The CDR3 extends over 14 amino acids. Germline assignment: CDR1 MNHEY and CDR2 SVGAGI. DNA of the CDR3: TGTGCCAGCAGTTCCACAGGGTTAGGTTCACCCCTCCACTTT. The encoded protein is CASSSTGLGSPLHF.

This clone was recorded once. The V and J genes are TRBV11-2 and TRBJ1-4; D is ambiguous. Looked up from germline, CDR1 is SGHAT and CDR2 is FQNNGV. The V gene lost 5 bases and the J gene lost 0 bases, with 10 bases spanning the gap. The CDR3 length is 15 residues. CDR3 residues: CASSGTATTNEKLFF. The CDR3 DNA reads as TGTGCCAGCAGCGGTACAGCTACAACTAATGAAAAACTGTTTTTT.

This clone was seen more than once but under ten times. The V and J genes are TRBV11-2 and TRBJ1-6; D call uncertain. The CDR3 totals 15 residues. The ends were cut back, 5 bases at V and 13 bases at J, with 21 bases in the middle. Germline V gives CDR1 SGHAT, CDR2 FQNNGV. CDR3 in DNA: TGTGCCAGCAGCGCCTCGGGAGGCATGGGGTGGCCCCTCCACTTT. It specifies CASSASGGMGWPLHF.

Only a few counts were recorded for this clone. The chain carries TRBV5-4 and TRBJ2-3, with 9 nucleotides matching TRBD2. The CDR3 length is 17 residues. The trim removed 0 bases at V and 4 bases at J, leaving 9 bases unmatched. Germline assignment: CDR1 SGHNT and CDR2 YYREEE (reference sequence). DNA of the CDR3: TGTGCCAGCAGCTTGGTTAGCCTCGCGGGGGGGTCAGATACGCAGTATTTT. This sequence encodes CASSLVSLAGGSDTQYF.

This clone was seen only once. The chain has TRBV27 and TRBJ1-4; maybe TRBD1 (5 bases). Germline-derived CDR1 and CDR2 are MNHEY and SMNVEV (reference sequence). The V end lost 5 bases, the J end lost 7 bases, and 14 bases lay between the germline ends. CDR3 length: 14 amino acids. CDR3: CASSAGPRGEKLFF. The CDR3 region has the DNA TGTGCCAGCAGTGCGGGACCACGTGGTGAAAAACTGTTTTTT.

This rearrangement joins TRBV25-1 to TRBJ2-5; 7 nucleotides match TRBD1. Near its end, the DNA agrees better with TRBJ2-7, so the J call may be wrong. CDR1 is MGHDK, CDR2 SYGVNS, per germline. This CDR3 is built from 15 residues. The DNA for the CDR3 is TGTGCCAGCAGTGAGATCGGGACAGCTACCTACGAGCAGTACTTC. Translation gives CASSEIGTATYEQYF.

This sequence joins TRBV5-1 and TRBJ2-7; 7 bases agree with TRBD1. CDR1 and CDR2 (germline): SGHRS, YFSETQ. V shed 4 bases and J 2 bases; nucleotides not matched to a gene: 6. CDR3 length equals 14 residues. The CDR3 nucleotides read TGCGCCAGCAGCCGGGACAGAGTAACCTACGAGCAGTACTTC. It translates to CASSRDRVTYEQYF.